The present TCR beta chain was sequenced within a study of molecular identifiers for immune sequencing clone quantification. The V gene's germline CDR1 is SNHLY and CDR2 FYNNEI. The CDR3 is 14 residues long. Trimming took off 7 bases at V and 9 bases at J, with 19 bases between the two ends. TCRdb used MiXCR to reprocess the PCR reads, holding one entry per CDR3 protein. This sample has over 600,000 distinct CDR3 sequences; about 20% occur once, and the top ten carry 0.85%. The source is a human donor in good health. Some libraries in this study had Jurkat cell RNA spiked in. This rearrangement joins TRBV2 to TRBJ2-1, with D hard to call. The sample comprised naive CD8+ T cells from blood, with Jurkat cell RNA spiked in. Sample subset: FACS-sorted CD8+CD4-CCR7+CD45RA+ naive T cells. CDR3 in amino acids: CASTAGSGEFEQFF. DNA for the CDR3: TGTGCCAGCACCGCAGGATCTGGCGAGTTTGAGCAGTTCTTC.